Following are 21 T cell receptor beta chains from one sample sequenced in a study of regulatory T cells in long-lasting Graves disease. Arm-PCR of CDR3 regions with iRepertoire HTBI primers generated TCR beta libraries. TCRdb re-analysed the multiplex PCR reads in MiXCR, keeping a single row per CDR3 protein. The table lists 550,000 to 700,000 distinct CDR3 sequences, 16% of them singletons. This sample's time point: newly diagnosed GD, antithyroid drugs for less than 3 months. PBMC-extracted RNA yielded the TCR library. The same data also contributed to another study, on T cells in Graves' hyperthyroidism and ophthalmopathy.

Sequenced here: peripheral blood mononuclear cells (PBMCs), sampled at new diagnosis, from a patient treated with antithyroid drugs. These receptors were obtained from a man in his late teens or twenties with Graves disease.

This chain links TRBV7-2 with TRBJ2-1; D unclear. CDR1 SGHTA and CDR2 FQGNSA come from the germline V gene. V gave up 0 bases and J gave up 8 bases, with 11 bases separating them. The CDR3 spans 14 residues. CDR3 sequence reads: CASSLAVMLYEQFF. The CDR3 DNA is TGTGCCAGCAGCTTAGCTGTCATGCTTTATGAGCAGTTCTTC.

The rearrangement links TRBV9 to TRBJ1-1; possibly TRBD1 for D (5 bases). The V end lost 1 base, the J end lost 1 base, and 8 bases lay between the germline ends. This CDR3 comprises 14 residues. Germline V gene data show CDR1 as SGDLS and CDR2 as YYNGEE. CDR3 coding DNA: TGTGCCAGCAGCGTATTGGGGGAGAACACTGAAGCTTTCTTT. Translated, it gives CASSVLGENTEAFF.

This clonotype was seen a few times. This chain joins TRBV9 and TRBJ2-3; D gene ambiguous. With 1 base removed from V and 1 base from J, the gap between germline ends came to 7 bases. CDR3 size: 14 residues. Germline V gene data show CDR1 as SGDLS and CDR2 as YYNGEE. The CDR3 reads CASSVQWGTDTQYF. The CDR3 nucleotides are TGTGCCAGCAGCGTACAGTGGGGCACAGATACGCAGTATTTT.

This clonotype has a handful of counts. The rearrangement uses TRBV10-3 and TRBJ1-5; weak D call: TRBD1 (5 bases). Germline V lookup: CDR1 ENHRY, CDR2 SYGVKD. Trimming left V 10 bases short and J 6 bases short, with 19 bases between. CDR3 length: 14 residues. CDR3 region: CASTGTLVGQPQHF. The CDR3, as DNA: TGTGCCAGCACCGGGACGTTGGTGGGTCAGCCCCAGCATTTT.

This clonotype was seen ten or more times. CDR3 in amino acids: CASSLLPQRETVTEQFF. In DNA form, the CDR3 reads TGTGCCAGCAGCTTACTCCCCCAGCGGGAGACAGTCACTGAGCAGTTCTTC. V is TRBV7-9 and J is TRBJ2-1; 8 nucleotides match TRBD2. The germline CDR1 and CDR2 sequences are SEHNR and FQNEAQ (reference sequence). The CDR3 is made up of 17 amino acids. Losses at the gene ends were 2 bases for V and 9 bases for J; bases not matched to a gene: 15.

The CDR3 loop is CSARDLDKTSTDTQYF. CDR3 coding DNA: TGCAGTGCTAGAGACTTGGACAAGACTAGCACAGATACGCAGTATTTT. The chain joins TRBV20-1 to TRBJ2-3, with D possibly matching TRBD1 (5 bases). This CDR3 has 16 residues. Germline V gene lookup returns CDR1 DFQATT and CDR2 SNEGSKA (reference sequence). The V gene lost 0 bases and the J gene lost 0 bases, with 13 bases spanning the gap.

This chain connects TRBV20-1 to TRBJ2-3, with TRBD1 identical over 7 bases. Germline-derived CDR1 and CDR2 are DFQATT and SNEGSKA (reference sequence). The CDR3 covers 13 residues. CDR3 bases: TGCAGCGAACTTGACCGGACAGGAGATACGCAGTATTTT. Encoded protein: CSELDRTGDTQYF.

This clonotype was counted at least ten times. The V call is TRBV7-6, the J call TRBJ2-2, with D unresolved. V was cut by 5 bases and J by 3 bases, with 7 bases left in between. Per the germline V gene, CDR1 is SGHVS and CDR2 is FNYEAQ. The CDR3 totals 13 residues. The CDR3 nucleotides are TGTGCCAGCAGCCCCTATTACACCGGGGAGCTGTTTTTT. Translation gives CASSPYYTGELFF.

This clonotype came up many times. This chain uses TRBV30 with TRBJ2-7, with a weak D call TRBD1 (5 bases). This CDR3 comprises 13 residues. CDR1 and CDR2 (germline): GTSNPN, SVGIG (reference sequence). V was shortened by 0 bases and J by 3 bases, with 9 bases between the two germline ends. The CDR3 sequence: CAWSVWGRYEQYF. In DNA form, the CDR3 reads TGTGCCTGGAGTGTATGGGGCCGCTACGAGCAGTACTTC.

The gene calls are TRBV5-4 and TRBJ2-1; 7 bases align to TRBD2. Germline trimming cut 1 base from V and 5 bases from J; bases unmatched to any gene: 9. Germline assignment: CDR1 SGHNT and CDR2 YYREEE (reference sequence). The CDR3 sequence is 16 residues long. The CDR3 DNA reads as TGTGCCAGCAGCTTGTTGATCTCCGCGGGAGACAATGAGCAGTTCTTC. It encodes CASSLLISAGDNEQFF.

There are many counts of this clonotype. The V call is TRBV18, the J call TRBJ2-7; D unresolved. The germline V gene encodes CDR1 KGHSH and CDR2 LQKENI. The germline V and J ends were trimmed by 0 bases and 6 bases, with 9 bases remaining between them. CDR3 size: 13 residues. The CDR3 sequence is CASSPPAAPEQYF. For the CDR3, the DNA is TGTGCCAGCTCACCACCCGCGGCTCCCGAGCAGTACTTC. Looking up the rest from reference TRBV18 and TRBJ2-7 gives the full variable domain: NAGVMQNPRHLVRRRGQEARLRCSPMKGHSHVYWYRQLPEEGLKFMVYLQKENIIDESGMPKERFSAEFPKEGPSILRIQQVVRGDSAAYFCASSPPAAPEQYFGPGTRLTVT.

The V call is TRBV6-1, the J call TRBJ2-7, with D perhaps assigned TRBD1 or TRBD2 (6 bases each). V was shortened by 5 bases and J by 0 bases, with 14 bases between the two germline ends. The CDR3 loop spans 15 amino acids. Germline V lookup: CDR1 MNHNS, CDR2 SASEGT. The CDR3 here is CASSPSGGTSYEQYF. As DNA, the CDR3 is TGTGCCAGCAGTCCCTCCGGGGGCACCTCCTACGAGCAGTACTTC.

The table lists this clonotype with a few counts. The CDR3 region is CASRVQSGGGTYEQYF. The CDR3 bases are TGTGCCAGCAGGGTTCAGTCAGGGGGGGGGACCTACGAGCAGTACTTC. The rearrangement links TRBV6-1 to TRBJ2-7; D is possibly TRBD1 or TRBD2 (7 bases each). The length of the CDR3 is 16 residues. CDR1 is MNHNS, CDR2 SASEGT, per germline. The V end was cut by 6 bases, the J end by 2 bases, with 20 bases between.

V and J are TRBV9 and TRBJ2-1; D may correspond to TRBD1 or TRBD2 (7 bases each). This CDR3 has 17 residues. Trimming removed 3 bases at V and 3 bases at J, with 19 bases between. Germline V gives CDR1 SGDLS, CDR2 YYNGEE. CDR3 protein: CASSAQGGDRFYNEQFF. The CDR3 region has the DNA TGTGCCAGCAGCGCCCAGGGGGGGGACAGATTCTACAATGAGCAGTTCTTC.

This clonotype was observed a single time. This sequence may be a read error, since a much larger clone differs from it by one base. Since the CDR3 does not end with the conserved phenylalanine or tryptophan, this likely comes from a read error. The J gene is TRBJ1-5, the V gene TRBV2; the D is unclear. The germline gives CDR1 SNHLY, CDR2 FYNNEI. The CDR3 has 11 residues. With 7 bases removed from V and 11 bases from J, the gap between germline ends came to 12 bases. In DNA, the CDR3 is TGTGCCAGCACCGGGTCAACGGCCCAGCATTCT. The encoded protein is CASTGSTAQHS.

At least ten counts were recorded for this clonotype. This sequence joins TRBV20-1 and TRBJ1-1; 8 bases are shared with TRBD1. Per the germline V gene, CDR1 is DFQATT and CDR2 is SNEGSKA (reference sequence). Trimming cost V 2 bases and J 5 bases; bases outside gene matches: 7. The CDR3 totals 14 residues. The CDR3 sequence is CSARITGGRTEAFF. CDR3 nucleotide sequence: TGCAGTGCTAGAATAACAGGGGGGAGAACTGAAGCTTTCTTT.

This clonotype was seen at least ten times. The CDR3 DNA follows: TGTGCCACATCCTTGGGGGGAGCCCAGTACTTC. It specifies CATSLGGAQYF. The chain links TRBV3-1 to TRBJ2-7, with D perhaps TRBD2 (6 bases). The CDR3 loop spans 11 amino acids. Trimming shortened V by 10 bases and J by 10 bases, and 17 bases separated the two germline ends. CDR1 is LGHDT, CDR2 YNNKEL, per germline (reference sequence).

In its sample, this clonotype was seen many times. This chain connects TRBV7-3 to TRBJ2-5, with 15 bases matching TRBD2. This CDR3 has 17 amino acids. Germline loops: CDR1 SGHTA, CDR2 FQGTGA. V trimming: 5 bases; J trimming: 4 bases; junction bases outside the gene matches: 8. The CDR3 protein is CASSRGLAGGLGETQYF. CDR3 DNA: TGTGCCAGCAGCCGCGGACTAGCGGGAGGGTTGGGAGAGACCCAGTACTTC.

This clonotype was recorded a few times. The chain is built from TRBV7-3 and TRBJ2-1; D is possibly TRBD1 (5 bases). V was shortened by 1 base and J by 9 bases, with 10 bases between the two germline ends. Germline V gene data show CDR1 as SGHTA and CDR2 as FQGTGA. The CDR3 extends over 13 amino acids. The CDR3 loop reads CASSLNRMFEQFF. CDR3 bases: TGTGCCAGCAGCTTAAACAGGATGTTTGAGCAGTTCTTC.

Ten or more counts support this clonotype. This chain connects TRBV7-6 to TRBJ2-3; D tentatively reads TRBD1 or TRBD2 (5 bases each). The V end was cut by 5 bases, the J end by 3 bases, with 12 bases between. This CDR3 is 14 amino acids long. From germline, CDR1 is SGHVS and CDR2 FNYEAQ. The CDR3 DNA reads TGTGCCAGCAGCCGGACGAGGGGAACAGATACGCAGTATTTT. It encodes CASSRTRGTDTQYF. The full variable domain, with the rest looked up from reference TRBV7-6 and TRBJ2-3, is GAGVSQSPRYKVTKRGQDVALRCDPISGHVSLYWYRQALGQGPEFLTYFNYEAQQDKSGLPNDRFSAERPEGSISTLTIQRTEQRDSAMYRCASSRTRGTDTQYFGPGTRLTVL.

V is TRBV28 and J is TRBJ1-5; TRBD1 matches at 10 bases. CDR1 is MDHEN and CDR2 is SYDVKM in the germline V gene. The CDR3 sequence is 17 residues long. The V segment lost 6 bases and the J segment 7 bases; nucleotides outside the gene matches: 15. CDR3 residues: CASRHPPGQGWVQPQHF. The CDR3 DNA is TGTGCCAGCAGACATCCTCCGGGACAGGGGTGGGTCCAGCCCCAGCATTTT.